This TCR beta chain was observed in a study of blood T cell repertoires in COVID-19. The wider study: Sites across the United States, Italy and Spain contributed samples from acute and convalescent COVID-19. PBMCs, B-cell-depleted T cells, or T cells were the source of the cDNA or gDNA that made up the material.

Original processing methods: Cell counts per sample came from amplifying reference gene primers. Libraries were prepared by immunoSEQ multiplex PCR; TCRdb keeps only in-frame clonotypes and omits some of them. The V and J calls and the clone size are those of that table, but D and trimming were determined from the DNA. The sample shows around 700,000 clones, approximately 90% of them seen only once. This clone was recorded once. The CDR3 runs to 13 residues. Trimming took 8 bases from V and 3 from J, leaving 11 bases between them. The receptor was derived from a woman between 18 and 29 years old with acute or convalescent COVID-19. This chain links TRBV12-3 or TRBV12-4 with TRBJ1-3; D is undetermined. The material sequenced was peripheral blood. The CDR3 DNA follows: TGTGCCAGCCACCGGGGTAGTGGAAACACCATATATTTT. Amino acids: CASHRGSGNTIYF.